A selection of T cell receptor beta chains follows, all from one sample in a study of response to subunit inactivated influenza vaccine. In TCRdb, the RT-PCR reads were re-called with MiXCR into one record per CDR3 protein. The profile shows roughly 180,000 distinct CDR3 sequences, around 9.2% of them singletons. The sample was non-naive T cells sorted from PBMCs, taken on the day of vaccination. These receptors were obtained from a man aged 45-60 years who received an inactivated influenza vaccine. Both conserved end residues are part of each CDR3. The D gene is left open where the match is weak. Only some rows state a clone size, as once, few, many or a class for expanded clones.

TRBV4-2	many	TRBJ1-6	.	CASSQRDGHNSPLHF	TGTGCCAGCAGCCAAAGGGACGGCCATAATTCACCCCTCCACTTT
TRBV4-2	.	TRBJ1-1	.	CASSQDVGSRTEAFF	TGTGCCAGCAGCCAAGATGTTGGGTCTAGGACTGAAGCTTTCTTT
TRBV7-2	.	TRBJ2-5	.	CASSPGLVQETQYF	TGTGCCAGCAGCCCCGGACTTGTCCAAGAGACCCAGTACTTC
TRBV12-3/TRBV12-4	few	TRBJ2-3	.	CASSSIRTDTQYF	TGTGCCAGCAGTTCGATCCGCACAGATACGCAGTATTTT
TRBV7-2	.	TRBJ2-1	.	CASSSRDDNEQFF	TGTGCCAGCAGCTCCCGGGACGACAATGAGCAGTTCTTC
TRBV9	many	TRBJ2-3	.	CASSPTGGLETDTQYF	TGTGCCAGCAGCCCTACCGGGGGGCTGGAAACAGATACGCAGTATTTT
TRBV5-1	few	TRBJ2-3	TRBD1	CASSSTGESTDTQYF	TGCGCCAGCAGCTCCACAGGGGAAAGCACAGATACGCAGTATTTT
TRBV10-2	many	TRBJ2-7	.	CASYHSTSPSSYEQYF	TGCGCCAGCTACCATTCTACTAGCCCGAGCTCCTACGAGCAGTACTTC
TRBV12-3/TRBV12-4	many	TRBJ2-5	TRBD2	CASSFAGGETQYF	TGTGCCAGCAGTTTTGCGGGGGGAGAGACCCAGTACTTC
TRBV9	few	TRBJ2-4	TRBD2	CASSGDGLAGERRKNIQYF	TGTGCCAGCAGCGGAGATGGACTAGCGGGAGAAAGGAGGAAAAACATTCAGTACTTC
TRBV6-2/TRBV6-3	.	TRBJ2-3	.	CASAPHGAGTDTQYF	TGTGCCAGCGCCCCGCACGGGGCGGGCACAGATACGCAGTATTTT
TRBV29-1	many	TRBJ1-1	.	CSVVRVRTEAFF	TGCAGCGTTGTGCGGGTGCGGACTGAAGCTTTCTTT
TRBV2	.	TRBJ1-5	.	CASSALLEYQPQHF	TGTGCCAGCAGTGCTTTGTTAGAGTATCAGCCCCAGCATTTT
TRBV7-2	many	TRBJ2-7	.	CASSLPNSYEQYF	TGTGCCAGCAGCTTACCCAACTCCTACGAGCAGTACTTC
TRBV5-1	.	TRBJ1-6	.	CASSFLGSESPLHF	TGCGCCAGCAGCTTCTTGGGTTCGGAGTCACCCCTCCACTTT
TRBV30	.	TRBJ2-1	.	CAYTLSYSYNEQFF	TGTGCCTACACCCTGTCCTACTCCTACAATGAGCAGTTCTTC
TRBV29-1	many	TRBJ2-1	TRBD1	CSVEGPASPGGEQFF	TGCAGCGTTGAAGGTCCGGCATCCCCAGGGGGTGAGCAGTTCTTC
TRBV20-1	.	TRBJ2-5	.	CSAEVGETQYF	TGCAGTGCCGAGGTTGGGGAGACCCAGTACTTC
TRBV12-3/TRBV12-4	.	TRBJ1-6	.	CASSPSFYRGWSPLHF	TGTGCCAGCAGCCCTAGTTTTTATAGAGGATGGTCACCCCTCCACTTT
TRBV12-3/TRBV12-4	few	TRBJ1-2	.	CASSFIKGGYTF	TGTGCCAGCAGTTTTATAAAGGGCGGCTACACCTTC
TRBV21-1	.	TRBJ2-3	.	CASASKMEGTSTDTQYF	TGTGCCAGCGCCTCAAAGATGGAGGGTACTAGCACAGATACGCAGTATTTT
TRBV6-1	.	TRBJ2-4	.	CASSPGIAKNIQYF	TGTGCCAGCAGTCCCGGTATAGCCAAAAACATTCAGTACTTC
TRBV28	.	TRBJ2-2	TRBD2	CASGRGVTGELFF	TGTGCCAGCGGCCGGGGGGTGACCGGGGAGCTGTTTTTT
TRBV28	few	TRBJ2-4	.	CASSLSGPLNKNIQYF	TGTGCCAGCAGTTTATCGGGACCCCTTAACAAAAACATTCAGTACTTC
TRBV19	many	TRBJ2-7	.	CASSPDYNYEQYF	TGTGCCAGTAGTCCCGACTACAACTACGAGCAGTACTTC
TRBV4-3	few	TRBJ2-5	.	CASSQEEGETQYF	TGCGCCAGCAGCCAAGAAGAAGGGGAGACCCAGTACTTC
TRBV3-1	few	TRBJ1-2	TRBD1	CASSQVDRAGYTF	TGTGCCAGCAGCCAAGTTGACAGGGCTGGCTACACCTTC
TRBV7-9	.	TRBJ2-4	.	CASGPGTPQNIQYF	TGTGCCAGCGGCCCCGGGACCCCGCAAAACATTCAGTACTTC
TRBV20-1	few	TRBJ2-3	TRBD2	CSAASGRSTDTQYF	TGCAGTGCAGCTAGCGGGAGATCGACAGATACGCAGTATTTT
TRBV30	few	TRBJ2-5	TRBD2	CAWSTGLAGGETQYF	TGTGCCTGGAGTACGGGACTAGCGGGAGGAGAGACCCAGTACTTC
TRBV2	many	TRBJ2-3	TRBD1	CASILDRASKRDTQYF	TGTGCCAGCATCCTTGACAGGGCCTCTAAGAGGGATACGCAGTATTTT
TRBV2	.	TRBJ2-3	.	CASSPTAITDTQYF	TGTGCCAGCAGCCCAACGGCCATCACAGATACGCAGTATTTT